The clone carrying this T cell receptor beta chain was seen repeatedly, ten times or more. As yet, its antigen is unknown. The data belong to a study of early T cells in non-severe SARS-CoV-2 infection. Regarding the study as a whole: The matching step, a VDJdb search, favored anti-spike CD8 responses and missed private and CD4 specificities.

Germline CDR1 SEHNR, CDR2 FQNEAQ (reference sequence). The ends were cut back, 0 bases at V and 7 bases at J, with 12 bases in the middle. There are 14 residues in the CDR3. Attachment of unique molecular identifiers was made to individual cDNA molecules. Each CDR3 protein gets one entry after TCRdb re-called the 5' RACE reads with MiXCR. The sample consists of tens of thousands of distinct CDR3 sequences, around 11% of them appearing once. The chain has TRBV7-9 and TRBJ1-1, with D unresolved. The source is an adult who was a healthcare worker with PCR-confirmed SARS-CoV-2 infection or an uninfected control (not recorded which). Sequenced here: whole blood, sampled at baseline. The chain's CDR3 is CASSLALATYEAFF. In nucleotides, the CDR3 is TGTGCCAGCAGCTTAGCGCTAGCAACTTATGAAGCTTTCTTT. The complete variable domain, with remaining parts taken from reference TRBV7-9 and TRBJ1-1, reads DTGVSQNPRHKITKRGQNVTFRCDPISEHNRLYWYRQTLGQGPEFLTYFQNEAQLEKSRLLSDRFSAERPKGSFSTLEIQRTEQGDSAMYLCASSLALATYEAFFGQGTRLTVV.